The source of this T cell receptor (beta chain) is a study of blood T cells in healthy people across ages (dated by TCRdb to the mid-2010s). About the study as a whole: In model experiments, template switching captured roughly one uniquely barcoded TCR beta cDNA molecule for every two T cells. The donors were divided into four age groups: young (average approximately 17 years), middle-aged (about 40), aged (approximately 62) and long-lived (roughly 82). For two donors (one aged 18 to 30 and one aged 80 or older), the study analyzed two additional independent replicas of 1 million unique cDNA reads from the same blood draw. The study measured age-related changes in TCR beta repertoire diversity using deep sequencing normalized with unique cDNA molecular identifiers.

This clonotype was counted many times. It has no known antigen specificity. The input lacks base qualities; no much larger clone sits a single base away. V is shortened by 4 bases, J by 0 bases, and the region joining them spans 10 bases. The germline V gene supplies CDR1 SGHTA and CDR2 FQGNSA. From its cysteine to its phenylalanine, the CDR3 spans 15 amino acids. The read is trimmed to its CDR3 DNA, 45 bases read in frame from base 1. Donors were a few dozen systemically healthy Caucasian individuals from Russia aged roughly 6 to 90 years. Around 10 milliliters of peripheral blood were collected from each donor into EDTA-treated Vacutainer tubes. Ficoll-Paque density-gradient centrifugation was used to isolate PBMCs, with at least 7 million obtained per sample. Total RNA was extracted from PBMCs with Trizol reagent, with at least 6 micrograms obtained per sample. For every donor, an aliquot of PBMCs went through flow cytometry to measure the percentages of naive CD45RAhigh/CD27high T cells.

The paper's findings and limits, for the study overall: Observed TCR beta diversity per million T cells fell roughly linearly with age, and a significant reduction was already apparent by age approximately 40. Compared with the aged group, more naive CD4+ T cells, fewer expanded clones and increased TCR diversity were shown by the long-lived group, suggesting age selection. The percentage of naive T cells measured by flow cytometry correlated strongly with observed TCR beta diversity. Since profiling was done on bulk unsorted PBMCs, naive and antigen-experienced compartments could not be conclusively compared. Estimates of total diversity based on one million sequenced T cells were regarded as lower bounds and as underestimates. Because the CMV infection status of the donors was unknown, age-related changes in expanded clonotypes may potentially have been confounded.

Libraries were built with 5' RACE. The sequencer was an Illumina HiSeq 2500. A second PCR of roughly 6 to 11 cycles was run with a J-beta primer mix and a sample-barcoded 5' primer. Each TCR beta cDNA molecule received a unique molecular identifier from a template-switch 5' adaptor carrying 12 random nucleotides. Each sample yielded at least 3 million CDR3-containing paired-end reads. The Mint cDNA synthesis kit, primed by a TRBC-specific oligonucleotide, was used to synthesize first-strand cDNA from all RNA. Following uracil-DNA glycosylase treatment, all cDNA underwent a first 18-cycle PCR with the universal primers M1SS and BC2_uni_R. The published analysis was carried out like this. Each sample was normalized by randomly selecting 1 million high-quality reads, each carrying a distinct molecular identifier. Instead of being binned into consensus sequences, reads with shared molecular identifiers were discarded. MiTCR, run with a Q25 quality threshold and the strictest error-elimination algorithm, handled CDR3 identification, clonotype clustering and error correction. A nonparametric unseen species model with Euler transformation was used to estimate lower-bound total TCR beta diversity. TCRdb ran its own pipeline on the public reads, namely fastp trimming at Q25 and MiXCR clone calling, and kept in-frame beta chains. CDR3 protein duplicates are merged, each entry listing the most common genes and DNA. The V and J calls follow TCRdb's processing rather than the paper's. The sample table holds approximately 780,000 distinct CDR3 sequences, of which roughly 24% were seen once. The biggest ten clones account for under 3% of the sample.

These data also formed part of another study, on T cells of mothers and their children. The second investigation adds: The donors were nine systemically healthy Caucasian individuals, made up of three mothers and their six children. cDNA synthesis used all of the extracted RNA, with 1.5 ug of RNA in each 15 ul reaction. In the second PCR, the M1S primer introduced both the sample barcodes and 2-4 random nucleotides. Over 10 million TCR beta CDR3 reads came from each mother, compared with roughly 2.8 million reads from each child. TCR recombination output is similarly shaped by thymic selection in related and unrelated pairs, with a minor effect exerted by inherited differences. Normalized repertoire overlap was always slightly but never significantly higher in related than unrelated mother-child pairs. With a sensitivity of approximately 92 clones per million clonotypes, no persistent microchimeric T cell clones were detected. Deep NGS was used in the study to compare the TCR beta repertoires of mothers and children and to look for features that separate related mother-child pairs from unrelated individuals. On average, the children were 11 +/- 4 years old, while the mothers were approximately 41 +/- 4 years old. After adapter ligation with NEBNext reagents, the libraries were sequenced on Illumina HiSeq 2000 with 100+100 nt paired-end reads. To prevent cross-contamination, the mother and child libraries were prepared one month apart and sequenced in separate runs. Between about 500,000 and 2,100,000 distinct TCR beta clonotypes were identified per donor. Naive TCR beta clonotypes were estimated from low-frequency clonotypes matched to each donor's FACS-determined naive share, without sorting.

The specimen sequenced was blood. The source of this sequence is a boy aged 5-17 years in good health. The chain uses TRBV7-2 and TRBJ1-3; no D gene is confidently identified. In nucleotide form, the sequence is TGTGCCAGCAGCTCCCCGACCGTCTCTGGAAACACCATATATTTT. This encodes CASSSPTVSGNTIYF.